The 6 T cell receptor beta chains below were found in one sample sequenced in a study of T cell repertoires in cytomegalovirus infection. Their recognized antigens are unknown. TCRdb used MiXCR to reprocess the reads, holding one entry per CDR3 protein. Among roughly 990,000 distinct CDR3 sequences listed, approximately 31% were seen once. The source was cultured CD8+ T cells from PBMCs, collected from culture after CMV antigen stimulation. The receptors originated from a human donor in good health (CMV status not recorded). Some clones in this sample may be carry-over from other donors' samples.

This clonotype was counted between two and nine times. The V call is TRBV12-3 or TRBV12-4, the J call TRBJ2-3, with a weak D call TRBD2 (6 bases). The CDR3 covers 14 residues. V shed 3 bases and J shed 4 bases, with 11 bases lying between them. CDR3 bases: TGTGCCAGCAGTTTGGAGGGTTCGGCAGATACGCAGTATTTT. Amino acid sequence: CASSLEGSADTQYF.

This clonotype was picked up many times. The genes are TRBV7-8 and TRBJ1-1; no reliable D call. Germline V gene lookup returns CDR1 SGHVS and CDR2 FQNEAQ. The CDR3 runs to 16 residues. The V gene lost 2 bases and the J gene lost 0 bases, with 13 bases spanning the gap. CDR3 nucleotides: TGTGCCAGCAGCTTAAGCTACGACCAGATGAACACTGAAGCTTTCTTT. Translated: CASSLSYDQMNTEAFF.

The V call is TRBV7-9, the J call TRBJ2-7; TRBD1 agrees at 10 bases. The germline V gene has CDR1 SEHNR and CDR2 FQNEAQ (reference sequence). J gave up 5 bases and V 5 bases, and 6 bases lay outside the gene matches. The CDR3 sequence is 14 residues long. As DNA, the CDR3 is TGTGCCAGCAGCGAACGGACAGGGGGGCACGAGCAGTACTTC. Translated, it gives CASSERTGGHEQYF.

The V call is TRBV29-1, the J call TRBJ1-2, with 7 bases that match TRBD1. In germline, CDR1 is SQVTM, CDR2 ANQGSEA. Trimming at V came to 6 bases and at J to 6 bases, leaving 4 bases not matched to a gene. The CDR3 covers 11 residues. CDR3 DNA sequence: TGCAGCGTGCTGGGACAGAATGGCTACACCTTC. As protein: CSVLGQNGYTF.

V usage is TRBV29-1 and J usage is TRBJ2-7; maybe TRBD1 (5 bases). CDR3 length: 13 residues. The germline CDR1 and CDR2 sequences are SQVTM and ANQGSEA. The DNA for the CDR3 is TGCAGCGTTGAAGATGAAATTCCCCCAGGGTTTTGGGTC. Translation: CSVEDEIPPGFWV.

This chain joins TRBV7-3 and TRBJ2-1; a possible D gene is TRBD2 (6 bases). V was cut by 2 bases and J by 8 bases, with 16 bases left in between. CDR3 length: 15 residues. In germline, CDR1 is SGHTA, CDR2 FQGTGA. Written as DNA, the CDR3 is TGTGCCAGCAGCTTATCCCCACTAGCACGCGATGAGCAGTTCTTC. Its protein product is CASSLSPLARDEQFF.